Below, one T cell receptor beta chain is given with its context. Its cognate antigen is unknown. The data originate from a study of blood T cells in healthy people across ages. Whole-study results and caveats: PBMCs went unsorted, and a conclusive naive versus antigen-experienced comparison was therefore prevented.

Next came a second PCR, run for about 6 to 12 cycles, which used a sample-barcoded 5' primer along with a J-beta primer mix. TCRdb reprocessed the 5' RACE reads with MiXCR, giving one entry per CDR3 protein. The sample has 550,000 to 650,000 distinct CDR3 sequences; less than 35% are singletons. The J segment lost 8 bases and the V segment lost 1 base, leaving 3 bases of the junction unmatched. Germline V gives CDR1 DFQATT, CDR2 SNEGSKA (reference sequence). The CDR3 contains 15 residues. The sample was blood. The chain links TRBV20-1 to TRBJ2-1; 15 bases fit TRBD2. The source is a woman older than 75 in good health. The DNA of the CDR3 is TGCAGTGCTAGAGGGACTAGCGGGGGGGTCCATGAGCAGTTCTTC. This sequence encodes CSARGTSGGVHEQFF.